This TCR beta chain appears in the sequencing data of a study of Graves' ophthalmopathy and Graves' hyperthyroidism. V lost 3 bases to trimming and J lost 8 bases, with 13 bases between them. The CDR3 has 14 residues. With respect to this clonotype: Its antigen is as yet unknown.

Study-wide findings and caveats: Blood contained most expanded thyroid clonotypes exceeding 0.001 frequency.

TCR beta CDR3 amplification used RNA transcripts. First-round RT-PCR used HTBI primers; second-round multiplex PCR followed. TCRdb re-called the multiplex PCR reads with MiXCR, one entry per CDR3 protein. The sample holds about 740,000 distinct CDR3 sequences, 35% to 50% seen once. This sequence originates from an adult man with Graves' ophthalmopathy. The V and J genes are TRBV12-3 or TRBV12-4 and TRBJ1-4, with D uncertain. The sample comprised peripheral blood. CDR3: CASSFRGAPEKLFF. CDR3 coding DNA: TGTGCCAGCAGTTTTAGAGGAGCGCCAGAAAAACTGTTTTTT.